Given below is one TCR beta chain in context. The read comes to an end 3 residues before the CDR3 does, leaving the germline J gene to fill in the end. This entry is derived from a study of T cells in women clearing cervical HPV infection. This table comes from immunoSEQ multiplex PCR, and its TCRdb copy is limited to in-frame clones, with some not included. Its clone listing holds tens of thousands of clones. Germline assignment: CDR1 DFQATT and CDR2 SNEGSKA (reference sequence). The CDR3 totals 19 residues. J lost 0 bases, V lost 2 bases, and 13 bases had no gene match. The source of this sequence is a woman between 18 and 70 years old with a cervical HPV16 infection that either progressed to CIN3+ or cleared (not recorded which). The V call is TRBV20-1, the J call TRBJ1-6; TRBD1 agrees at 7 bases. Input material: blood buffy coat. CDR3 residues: CSARQQGTLRSSYNSPLHF. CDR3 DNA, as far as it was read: TGCAGTGCTAGACAACAGGGGACTCTTCGGAGCTCCTATAATTCACCC.